This T cell receptor beta chain was sequenced for a study of blood T cell repertoires in COVID-19. About the research overall: PBMCs, B-cell-depleted T cells, or T cells provided the cDNA or gDNA that made up the material.

This table comes from immunoSEQ multiplex PCR, and its TCRdb copy is limited to in-frame clones, with some not included. Among 380,000 or so clones listed, 70% to 90% were seen once. V lost 1 base to trimming and J lost 3 bases, with 9 bases between them. This CDR3 comprises 15 residues. Looked up from germline, CDR1 is SEHNR and CDR2 is FQNEAQ (reference sequence). The material sequenced was peripheral blood. The TCR was taken from a man in his forties with acute or convalescent COVID-19. V gene TRBV7-9 combines with J gene TRBJ1-4; D unclear. In nucleotides, the CDR3 is TGTGCCAGCAGCTTAGGGCGGCAGTCTAATGAAAAACTGTTTTTT. Protein product: CASSLGRQSNEKLFF.